This T cell receptor (beta chain) derives from a study of blood T cells in healthy people across ages. Background on the study: Roughly one uniquely barcoded beta molecule per two T cells was captured.

This clonotype was observed a handful of times. Its antigen is unidentified. Study results and caveats: It was held that diversity estimates obtained from one million T cells represented underestimates.

Germline assignment: CDR1 SGHTA and CDR2 FQGNSA. V was pared by 8 bases and J by 2 bases, with 18 bases between. The CDR3 length is 16 residues. A J-beta primer mix and a sample-barcoded 5' primer were used in a second PCR of roughly 6 to 12 cycles. TCRdb fed the 5' RACE reads into MiXCR, producing one record per CDR3 protein. The data contain roughly 1.9 million distinct CDR3 sequences, 35% to 50% of them seen just once; the ten biggest clones take up 20% to 25%. This clonotype was obtained from a human donor in good health. The rearrangement joins TRBV7-2 to TRBJ1-4, with D possibly matching TRBD1 (5 bases). Sequencing was performed on blood. The CDR3 DNA reads TGTGCCAGCGGGGCAGACCCACCTGGGACTAATGAAAAACTGTTTTTT. Residues: CASGADPPGTNEKLFF.